The 2 T cell receptor beta chains reported below all come from one sample, sequenced in a study of blood T cell repertoires in COVID-19. Method: immunoSEQ multiplex PCR; TCRdb's copy keeps in-frame clones and lacks some. The repertoire has about 190,000 clones, roughly nine tenths of them found once; the top ten carry 1.1%. Sequencing was done on a sample of peripheral blood. These receptors were obtained from a man aged 30-40 years with acute or convalescent COVID-19.

The genes are TRBV12-3 or TRBV12-4 and TRBJ1-5, with a possible D match to TRBD1 (5 bases). V was pared by 5 bases and J by 7 bases, with 12 bases between. This CDR3 region has 13 residues. CDR3 loop: CASSIGAQQPQHF. CDR3 DNA sequence: TGTGCCAGCAGTATAGGGGCCCAGCAGCCCCAGCATTTT.

This clone has just a few counts. J is TRBJ1-5 and V is TRBV2; D is unresolved. The ends were cut back, 7 bases at V and 1 base at J, with 14 bases in the middle. There are 15 residues in the CDR3. Germline-derived CDR1 and CDR2 are SNHLY and FYNNEI. In DNA form, the CDR3 reads TGTGCCAGCACTGCAGGATCCTCCAGCAATCAGCCCCAGCATTTT. Protein sequence: CASTAGSSSNQPQHF.